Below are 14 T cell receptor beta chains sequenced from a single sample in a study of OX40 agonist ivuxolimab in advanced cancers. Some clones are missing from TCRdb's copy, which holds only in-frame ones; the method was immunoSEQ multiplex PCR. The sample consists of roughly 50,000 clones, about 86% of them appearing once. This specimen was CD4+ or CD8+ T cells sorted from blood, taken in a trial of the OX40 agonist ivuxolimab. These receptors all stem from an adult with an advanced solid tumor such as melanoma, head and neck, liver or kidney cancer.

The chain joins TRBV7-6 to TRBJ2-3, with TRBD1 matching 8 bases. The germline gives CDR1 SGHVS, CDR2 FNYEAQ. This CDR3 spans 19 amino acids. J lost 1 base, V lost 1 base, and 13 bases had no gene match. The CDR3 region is CASSLGPRATGVGTDTQYF. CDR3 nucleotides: TGTGCCAGCAGCTTAGGCCCCCGCGCGACAGGGGTCGGCACAGATACGCAGTATTTT.

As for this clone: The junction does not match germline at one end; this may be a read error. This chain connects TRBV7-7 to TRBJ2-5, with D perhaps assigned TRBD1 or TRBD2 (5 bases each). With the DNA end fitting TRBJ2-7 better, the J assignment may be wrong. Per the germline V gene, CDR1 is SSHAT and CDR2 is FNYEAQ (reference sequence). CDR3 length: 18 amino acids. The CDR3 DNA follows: TGTGCTAGCAGCTCCCCAGGTAGGGGACGGCAAACTAGCTACGAGCAGTACTTC. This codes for CASSSPGRGRQTSYEQYF.

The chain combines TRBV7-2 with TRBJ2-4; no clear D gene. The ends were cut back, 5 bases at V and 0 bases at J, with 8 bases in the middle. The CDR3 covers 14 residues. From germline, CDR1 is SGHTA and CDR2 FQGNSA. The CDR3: CASSPEVAKNIQYF. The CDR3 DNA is TGTGCCAGCAGCCCAGAGGTAGCCAAAAACATTCAGTACTTC.

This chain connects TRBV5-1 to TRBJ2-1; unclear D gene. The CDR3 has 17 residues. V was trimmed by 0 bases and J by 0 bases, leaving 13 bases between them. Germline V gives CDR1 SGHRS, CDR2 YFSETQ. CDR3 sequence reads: CASSLALVLGSYNEQFF. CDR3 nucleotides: TGCGCCAGCAGCTTGGCCTTAGTGTTGGGCTCCTACAATGAGCAGTTCTTC.

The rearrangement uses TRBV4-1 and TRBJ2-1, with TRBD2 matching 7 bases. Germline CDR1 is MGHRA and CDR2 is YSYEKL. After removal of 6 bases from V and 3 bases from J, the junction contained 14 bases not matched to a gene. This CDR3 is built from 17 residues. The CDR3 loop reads CASSQQRTRGFYNEQFF. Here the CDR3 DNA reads TGCGCCAGCAGTCAGCAGCGAACGCGGGGGTTCTACAATGAGCAGTTCTTC.

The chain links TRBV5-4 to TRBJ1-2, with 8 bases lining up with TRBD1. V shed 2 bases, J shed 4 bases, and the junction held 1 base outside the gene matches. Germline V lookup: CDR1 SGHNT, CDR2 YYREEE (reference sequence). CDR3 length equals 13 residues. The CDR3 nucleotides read TGTGCCAGCAGCTTAGACAGGGGCTATGGCTACACCTTC. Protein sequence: CASSLDRGYGYTF. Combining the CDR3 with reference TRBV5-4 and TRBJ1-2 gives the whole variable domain ETGVTQSPTHLIKTRGQQVTLRCSSQSGHNTVSWYQQALGQGPQFIFQYYREEENGRGNFPPRFSGLQFPNYSSELNVNALELDDSALYLCASSLDRGYGYTFGSGTRLTVV.

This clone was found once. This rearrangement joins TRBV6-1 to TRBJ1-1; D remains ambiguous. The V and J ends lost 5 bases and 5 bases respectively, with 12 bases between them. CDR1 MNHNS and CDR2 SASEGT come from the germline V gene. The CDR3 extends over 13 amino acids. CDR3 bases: TGTGCCAGCAGTTTAGTGCTCATAACTGAAGCTTTCTTT. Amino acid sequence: CASSLVLITEAFF.

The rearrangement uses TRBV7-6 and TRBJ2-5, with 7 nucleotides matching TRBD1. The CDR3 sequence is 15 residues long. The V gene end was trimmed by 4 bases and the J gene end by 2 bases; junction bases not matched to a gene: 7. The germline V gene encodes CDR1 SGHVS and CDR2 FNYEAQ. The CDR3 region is CASSSGQPAQETQYF. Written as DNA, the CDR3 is TGTGCCAGCAGCTCGGGACAGCCAGCGCAAGAGACCCAGTACTTC.

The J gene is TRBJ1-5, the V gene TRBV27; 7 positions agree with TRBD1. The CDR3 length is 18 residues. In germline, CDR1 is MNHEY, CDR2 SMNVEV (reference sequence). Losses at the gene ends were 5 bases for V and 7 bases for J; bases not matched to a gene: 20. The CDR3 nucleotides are TGTGCCAGCAGTAGACTCCCGACAGGGAGGGGGGGAGCGCAGCCCCAGCATTTT. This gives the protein CASSRLPTGRGGAQPQHF.

The CDR3 reads CASRTTNTGELFF. DNA for the CDR3: TGTGCGAGTAGGACAACGAACACCGGGGAGCTGTTTTTT. V is TRBV28 and J is TRBJ2-2; TRBD1 might be the D (5 bases). This CDR3 has 13 residues. Germline values: CDR1 MDHEN, CDR2 SYDVKM.

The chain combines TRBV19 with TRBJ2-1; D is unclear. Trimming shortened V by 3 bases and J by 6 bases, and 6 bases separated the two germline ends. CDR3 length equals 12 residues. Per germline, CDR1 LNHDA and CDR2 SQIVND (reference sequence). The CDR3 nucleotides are TGTGCCAGTAGTATCCGCGGCAATGAGCAGTTCTTC. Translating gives CASSIRGNEQFF.

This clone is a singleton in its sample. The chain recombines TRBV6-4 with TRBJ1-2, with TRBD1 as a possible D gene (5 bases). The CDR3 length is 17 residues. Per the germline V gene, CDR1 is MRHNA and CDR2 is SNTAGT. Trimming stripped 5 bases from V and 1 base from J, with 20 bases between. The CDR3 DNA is TGTGCCAGCAGTCCCGACCCCAGGGCACCTGTTAACTATGGCTACACCTTC. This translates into CASSPDPRAPVNYGYTF.

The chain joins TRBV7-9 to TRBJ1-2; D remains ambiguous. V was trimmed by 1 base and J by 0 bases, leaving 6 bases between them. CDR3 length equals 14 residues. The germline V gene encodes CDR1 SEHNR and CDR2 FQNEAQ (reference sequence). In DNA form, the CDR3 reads TGTGCCAGCAGCTTAGTCACTTCTAACTATGGCTACACCTTC. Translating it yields CASSLVTSNYGYTF.

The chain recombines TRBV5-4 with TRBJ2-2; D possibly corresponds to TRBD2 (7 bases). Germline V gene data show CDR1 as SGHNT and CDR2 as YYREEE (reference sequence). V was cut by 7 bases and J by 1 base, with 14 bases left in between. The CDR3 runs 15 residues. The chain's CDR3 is CASGGARENTGELFF. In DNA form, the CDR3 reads TGTGCCAGCGGGGGGGCCAGGGAGAACACCGGGGAGCTGTTTTTT. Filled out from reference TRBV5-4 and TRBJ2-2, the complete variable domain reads ETGVTQSPTHLIKTRGQQVTLRCSSQSGHNTVSWYQQALGQGPQFIFQYYREEENGRGNFPPRFSGLQFPNYSSELNVNALELDDSALYLCASGGARENTGELFFGEGSRLTVL.